Shown below are 5 T cell receptor beta chains from a single sample sequenced in a study of beta chain features in type 1 diabetes. Expressed TCRB transcripts were sequenced because the entire RNA isolate underwent reverse transcription. This table comes from immunoSEQ multiplex PCR, and its TCRdb copy is limited to in-frame clones, with some not included. Among hundreds of thousands of clones listed, 15% to 18% were seen once. The specimen sequenced was naive CD4+ T cells from blood. Every receptor here comes from a man aged 18 to 30 in good health.

The chain joins TRBV6-6 to TRBJ1-2, with 7 bases identical to TRBD1. The J segment lost 4 bases and the V segment lost 6 bases, leaving 8 bases of the junction unmatched. The V gene's germline CDR1 is MNHNY and CDR2 SVGAGI (reference sequence). This CDR3 has 14 amino acids. Written as DNA, the CDR3 is TGTGCCAGCAGACAGACAGGGCCACTCTATGGCTACACCTTC. Translation: CASRQTGPLYGYTF.

The table lists this clone with a few counts. V gene TRBV11-2 combines with J gene TRBJ2-1; D is unclear. Looked up from germline, CDR1 is SGHAT and CDR2 is FQNNGV. There are 12 residues in the CDR3. Trimming pared 7 bases from V and 7 bases from J, leaving 11 bases between. The CDR3 DNA follows: TGTGCCAGCAAAGGAACTCGGAATGAGCAGTTCTTC. It encodes CASKGTRNEQFF.

The chain carries TRBV16 and TRBJ2-7, with 7 bases fitting TRBD1. The ends lost 0 bases at V and 2 bases at J; junction bases unmatched: 7. CDR1 KGHSY and CDR2 FQNENV come from the germline V gene. The CDR3 runs to 16 residues. The CDR3 here is CASSQSIAGGTYEQYF. In DNA form, the CDR3 reads TGTGCCAGCAGCCAATCGATAGCAGGGGGTACCTACGAGCAGTACTTC.

The genes are TRBV30 and TRBJ1-6; D is perhaps TRBD1 (6 bases). Trimming removed 6 bases at V and 0 bases at J, with 21 bases between. Looked up from germline, CDR1 is GTSNPN and CDR2 is SVGIG (reference sequence). This CDR3 spans 18 amino acids. The CDR3 sequence is CACQSAGTTSSYNSPLHF. In nucleotides, the CDR3 is TGTGCCTGCCAAAGTGCCGGGACAACGAGCTCCTATAATTCACCCCTCCACTTT. The complete variable domain, with remaining parts taken from reference TRBV30 and TRBJ1-6, reads SQTIHQWPATLVQPVGSPLSLECTVEGTSNPNLYWYRQAAGRGLQLLFYSVGIGQISSEVPQNLSASRPQDRQFILSSKKLLLSDSGFYLCACQSAGTTSSYNSPLHFGNGTRLTVT.

The CDR3 bases are TGTGCCAGCAGCTTGGGTAGGGGAGATACGCAGTATTTT. Translation gives CASSLGRGDTQYF. J is TRBJ2-3 and V is TRBV5-6; D might be TRBD1 (5 bases). The V end lost 0 bases, the J end lost 5 bases, and 7 bases lay between the germline ends. The CDR3 totals 13 residues. Germline CDR1 SGHDT, CDR2 YYEEEE.